This T cell receptor beta chain derives from a study of post-analysis software for immune sequencing data. As for the study in general: The cohort encompassed relapsing-remitting, secondary progressive and progressive-relapsing multiple sclerosis disease courses. Study-wide points: Relative to controls, patients with multiple sclerosis showed significantly lower normalized Chao1 diversity. Patients carried five TRBV segments more frequently than controls did, and TRBV5-6, TRBV5-1 and TRBV20-1 were among them.

The CDR3 runs 17 residues. The germline V gene encodes CDR1 SNHLY and CDR2 FYNNEI. The V and J ends lost 11 bases and 4 bases, in that order; junction bases with no gene match: 15. Libraries were made from TCR beta cDNA, and they carried unique molecular identifiers. Each sample of about 0.95 to 11 million input T cells yielded roughly 0.5 million cDNA molecules, so each molecule approximated one T cell. TCRdb processed the PCR reads anew with MiXCR; each CDR3 protein has one entry. The sample records more than 450,000 distinct CDR3 sequences, 44% being singletons. Comment on this clonotype: Its antigen is currently unknown.

Sequencing was carried out using blood. The rearrangement uses TRBV2 and TRBJ2-1, with 12 bases matching TRBD2. The receptor comes from a girl under 18 with multiple sclerosis. The CDR3 coding sequence is TGTGCCGGCAACTTTCCTAGCGGGAGGGCCAGGTACAATGAGCAGTTCTTC. This gives the protein CAGNFPSGRARYNEQFF.